This TCR beta chain was retrieved from a study of T-cell reconstitution after alpha-beta-depleted transplantation in children. Per germline, CDR1 SGHTA and CDR2 FQGNSA. J gave up 5 bases and V 3 bases, and 3 bases lay outside the gene matches. The CDR3 length is 15 residues. This clonotype appeared many times. The TCRbeta library incorporated unique molecular identifiers. One entry per CDR3 protein, called by TCRdb with MiXCR from the PCR reads. The sample records some 300,000 distinct CDR3 sequences, 10% being singletons. Sample: PBMCs, taken before TCRalphabeta/CD19-depleted stem cell transplant. The rearrangement links TRBV7-2 to TRBJ2-1, with 11 bases identical to TRBD2. The receptor comes from a boy under two years old with acute myeloid leukemia, due to receive a stem cell transplant. Here the CDR3 reads CASSFGLAGHNEQFF. The CDR3 nucleotides read TGTGCCAGCAGCTTCGGACTAGCGGGCCACAATGAGCAGTTCTTC.